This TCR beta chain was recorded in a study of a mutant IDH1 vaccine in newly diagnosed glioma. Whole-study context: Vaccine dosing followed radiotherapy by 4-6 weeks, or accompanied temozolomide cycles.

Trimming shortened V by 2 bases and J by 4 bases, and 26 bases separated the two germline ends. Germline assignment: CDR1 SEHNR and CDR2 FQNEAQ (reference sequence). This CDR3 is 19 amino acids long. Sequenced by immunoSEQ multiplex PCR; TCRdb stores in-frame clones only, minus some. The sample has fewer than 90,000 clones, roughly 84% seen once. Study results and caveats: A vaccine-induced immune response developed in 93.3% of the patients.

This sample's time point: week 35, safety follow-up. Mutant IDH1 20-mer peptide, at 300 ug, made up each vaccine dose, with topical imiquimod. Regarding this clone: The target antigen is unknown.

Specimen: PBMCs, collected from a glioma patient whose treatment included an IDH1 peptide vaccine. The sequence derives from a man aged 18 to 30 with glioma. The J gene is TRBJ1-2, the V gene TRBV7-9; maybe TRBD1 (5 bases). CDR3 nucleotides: TGTGCCAGCAGCTTACTGGGGGGACCGGATAACTCGTGGGGCTATGGCTACACCTTC. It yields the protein CASSLLGGPDNSWGYGYTF.